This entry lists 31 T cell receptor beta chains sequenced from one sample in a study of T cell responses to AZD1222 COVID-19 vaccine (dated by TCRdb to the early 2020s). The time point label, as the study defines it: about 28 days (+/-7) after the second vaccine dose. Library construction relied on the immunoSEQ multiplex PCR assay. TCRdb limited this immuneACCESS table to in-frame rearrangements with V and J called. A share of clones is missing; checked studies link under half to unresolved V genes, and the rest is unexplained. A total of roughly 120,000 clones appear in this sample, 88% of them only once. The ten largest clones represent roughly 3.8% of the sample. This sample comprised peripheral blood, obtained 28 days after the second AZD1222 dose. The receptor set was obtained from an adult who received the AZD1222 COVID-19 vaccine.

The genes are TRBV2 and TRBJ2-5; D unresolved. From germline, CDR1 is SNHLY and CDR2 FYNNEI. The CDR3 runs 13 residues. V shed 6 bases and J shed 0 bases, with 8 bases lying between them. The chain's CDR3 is CASRDPYQETQYF. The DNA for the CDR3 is TGTGCCAGCAGAGACCCGTACCAAGAGACCCAGTACTTC.

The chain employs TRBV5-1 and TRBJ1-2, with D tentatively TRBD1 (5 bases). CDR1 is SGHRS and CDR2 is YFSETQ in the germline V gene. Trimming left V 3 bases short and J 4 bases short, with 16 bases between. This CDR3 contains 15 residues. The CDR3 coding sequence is TGCGCCAGCAGCTCCGGGACTGCCGAGCTCTATGGCTACACCTTC. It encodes CASSSGTAELYGYTF.

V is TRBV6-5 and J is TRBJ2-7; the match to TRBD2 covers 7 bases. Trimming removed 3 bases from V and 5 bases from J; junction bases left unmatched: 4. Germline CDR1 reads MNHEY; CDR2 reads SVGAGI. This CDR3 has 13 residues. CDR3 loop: CASSYTSDHEQYF. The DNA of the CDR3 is TGTGCCAGCAGTTATACTAGCGACCACGAGCAGTACTTC.

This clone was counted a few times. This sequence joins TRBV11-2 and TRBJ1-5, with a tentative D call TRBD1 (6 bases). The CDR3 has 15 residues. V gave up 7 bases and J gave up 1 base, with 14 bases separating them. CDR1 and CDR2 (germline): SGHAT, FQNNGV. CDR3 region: CASKEGGLSNQPQHF. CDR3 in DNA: TGTGCCAGCAAAGAAGGGGGGTTGAGCAATCAGCCCCAGCATTTT.

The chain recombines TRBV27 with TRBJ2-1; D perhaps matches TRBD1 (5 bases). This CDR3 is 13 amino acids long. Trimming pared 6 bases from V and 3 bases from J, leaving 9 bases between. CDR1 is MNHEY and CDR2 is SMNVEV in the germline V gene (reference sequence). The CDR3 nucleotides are TGTGCCAGCAGAACAGGAGACTACAATGAGCAGTTCTTC. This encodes CASRTGDYNEQFF.

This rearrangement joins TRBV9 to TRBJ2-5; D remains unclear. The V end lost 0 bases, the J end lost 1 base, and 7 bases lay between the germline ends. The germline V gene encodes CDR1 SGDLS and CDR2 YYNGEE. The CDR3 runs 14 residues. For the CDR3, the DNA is TGTGCCAGCAGCGTAGCTCCAGCCCAAGAGACCCAGTACTTC. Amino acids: CASSVAPAQETQYF. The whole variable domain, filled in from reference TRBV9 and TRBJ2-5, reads DSGVTQTPKHLITATGQRVTLRCSPRSGDLSVYWYQQSLDQGLQFLIQYYNGEERAKGNILERFSAQQFPDLHSELNLSSLELGDSALYFCASSVAPAQETQYFGPGTRLLVL.

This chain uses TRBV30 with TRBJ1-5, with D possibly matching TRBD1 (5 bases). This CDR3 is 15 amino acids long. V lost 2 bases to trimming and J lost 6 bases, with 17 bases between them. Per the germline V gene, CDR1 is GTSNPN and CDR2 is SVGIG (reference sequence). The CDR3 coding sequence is TGTGCCTGGAGTTTCGACGGGGGGGGTCCTCAGCCCCAGCATTTT. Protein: CAWSFDGGGPQPQHF.

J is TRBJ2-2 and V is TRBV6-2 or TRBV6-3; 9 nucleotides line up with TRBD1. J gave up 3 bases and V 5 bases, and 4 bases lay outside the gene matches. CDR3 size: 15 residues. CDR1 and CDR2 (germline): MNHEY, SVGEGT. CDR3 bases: TGTGCCAGCAGTGGGACAGGGTGGTACACCGGGGAGCTGTTTTTT. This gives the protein CASSGTGWYTGELFF.

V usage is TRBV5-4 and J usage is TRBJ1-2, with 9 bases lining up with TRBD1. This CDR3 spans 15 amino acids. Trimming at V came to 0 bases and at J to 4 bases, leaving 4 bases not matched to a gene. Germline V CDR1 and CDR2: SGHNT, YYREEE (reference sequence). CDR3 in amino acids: CASSLEGTGTYGYTF. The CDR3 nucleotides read TGTGCCAGCAGCTTGGAAGGGACAGGGACCTATGGCTACACCTTC.

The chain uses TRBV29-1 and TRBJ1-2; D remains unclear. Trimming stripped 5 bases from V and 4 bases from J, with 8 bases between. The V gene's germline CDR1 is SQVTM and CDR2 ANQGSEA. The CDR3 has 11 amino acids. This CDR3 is CSVRNIYGYTF. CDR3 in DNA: TGCAGCGTTAGAAATATCTATGGCTACACCTTC.

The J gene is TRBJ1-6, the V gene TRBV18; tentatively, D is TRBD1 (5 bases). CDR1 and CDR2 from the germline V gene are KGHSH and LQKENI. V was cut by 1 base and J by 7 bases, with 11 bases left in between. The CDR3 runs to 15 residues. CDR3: CASSPLRDENSPLHF. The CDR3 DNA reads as TGTGCCAGCTCACCACTGAGGGACGAAAATTCACCCCTCCACTTT.

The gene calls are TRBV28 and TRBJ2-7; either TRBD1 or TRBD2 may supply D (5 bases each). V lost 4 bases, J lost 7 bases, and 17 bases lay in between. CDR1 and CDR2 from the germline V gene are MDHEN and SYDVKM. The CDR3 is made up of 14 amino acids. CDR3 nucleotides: TGTGCCAGCAGTTCCTCCGGGACCCCGGGGGAGCAGTACTTC. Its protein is CASSSSGTPGEQYF.

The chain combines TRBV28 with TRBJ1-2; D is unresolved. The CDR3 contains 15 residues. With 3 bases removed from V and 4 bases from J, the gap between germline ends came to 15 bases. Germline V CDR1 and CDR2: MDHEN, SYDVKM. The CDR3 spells CASSFPRGFTYGYTF. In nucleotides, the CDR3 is TGTGCCAGCAGTTTCCCGAGAGGGTTCACCTATGGCTACACCTTC.

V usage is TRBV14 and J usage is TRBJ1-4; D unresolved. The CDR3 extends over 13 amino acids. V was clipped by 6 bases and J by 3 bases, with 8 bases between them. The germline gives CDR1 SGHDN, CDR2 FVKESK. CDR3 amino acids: CASRPGANEKLFF. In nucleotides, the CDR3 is TGTGCCAGCAGACCCGGGGCTAATGAAAAACTGTTTTTT.

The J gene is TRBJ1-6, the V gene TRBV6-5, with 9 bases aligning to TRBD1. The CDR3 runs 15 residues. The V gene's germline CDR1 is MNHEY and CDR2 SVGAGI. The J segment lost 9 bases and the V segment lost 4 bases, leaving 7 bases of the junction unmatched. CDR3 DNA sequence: TGTGCCAGCAGTTCCCAGGACAGGGGTGGTTCACCCCTCCACTTT. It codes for CASSSQDRGGSPLHF.

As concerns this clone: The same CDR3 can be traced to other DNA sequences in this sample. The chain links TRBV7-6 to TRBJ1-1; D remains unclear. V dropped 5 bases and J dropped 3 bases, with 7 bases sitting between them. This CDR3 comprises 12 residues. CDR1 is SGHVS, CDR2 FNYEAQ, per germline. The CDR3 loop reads CASSPGDTEAFF. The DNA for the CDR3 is TGTGCCAGCAGCCCTGGAGACACTGAAGCTTTCTTT.

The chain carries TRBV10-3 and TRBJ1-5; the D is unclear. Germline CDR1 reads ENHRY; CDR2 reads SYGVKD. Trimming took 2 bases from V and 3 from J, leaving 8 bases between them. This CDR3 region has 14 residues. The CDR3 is CAISEEVLNQPQHF. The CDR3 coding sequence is TGTGCCATCAGTGAGGAGGTCCTCAATCAGCCCCAGCATTTT.

CDR3 bases: TGCGCCAGCAGCTCCCAAACCAATTATCCCACAGATACGCAGTATTTT. Protein: CASSSQTNYPTDTQYF. The chain carries TRBV4-3 and TRBJ2-3; D unresolved. The ends were cut back, 5 bases at V and 2 bases at J, with 17 bases in the middle. Germline V gene sequence: CDR1 LGHNA, CDR2 YSLEER. CDR3 length equals 16 residues.

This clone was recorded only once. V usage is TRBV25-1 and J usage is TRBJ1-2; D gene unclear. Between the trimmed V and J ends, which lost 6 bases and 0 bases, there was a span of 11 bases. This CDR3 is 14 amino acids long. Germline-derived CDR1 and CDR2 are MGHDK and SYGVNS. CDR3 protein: CASRGTATNYGYTF. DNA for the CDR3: TGTGCCAGCAGGGGTACAGCGACTAACTATGGCTACACCTTC.

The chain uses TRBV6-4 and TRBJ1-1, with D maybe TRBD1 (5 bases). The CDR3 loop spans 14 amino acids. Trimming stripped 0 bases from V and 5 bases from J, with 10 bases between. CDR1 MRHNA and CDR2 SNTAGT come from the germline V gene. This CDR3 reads CASSDSNRGTEAFF. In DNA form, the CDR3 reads TGTGCCAGCAGTGACTCGAATAGGGGAACTGAAGCTTTCTTT.

DNA of the CDR3: TGTGCCAGCAGCTCGAAACCTAGCGGGGGGGCGAATGAGCAGTTCTTC. Residues: CASSSKPSGGANEQFF. The V call is TRBV7-7, the J call TRBJ2-1; 12 nucleotides align to TRBD2. Looked up from germline, CDR1 is SSHAT and CDR2 is FNYEAQ (reference sequence). The CDR3 covers 16 residues. Trimming cost V 4 bases and J 7 bases; bases outside gene matches: 8.

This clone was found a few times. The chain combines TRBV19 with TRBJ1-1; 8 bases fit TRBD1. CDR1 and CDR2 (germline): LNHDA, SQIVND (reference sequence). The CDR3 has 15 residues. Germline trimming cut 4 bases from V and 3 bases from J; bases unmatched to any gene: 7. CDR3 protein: CASSRGGQEYTEAFF. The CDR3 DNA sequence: TGTGCCAGTAGTAGGGGGGGACAGGAATACACTGAAGCTTTCTTT.

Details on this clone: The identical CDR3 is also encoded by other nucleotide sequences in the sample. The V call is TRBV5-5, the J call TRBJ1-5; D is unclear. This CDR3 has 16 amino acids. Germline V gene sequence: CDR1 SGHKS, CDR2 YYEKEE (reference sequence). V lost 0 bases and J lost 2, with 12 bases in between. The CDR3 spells CASSLGVGGGNQPQHF. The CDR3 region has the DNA TGTGCCAGCAGCTTGGGGGTGGGCGGCGGCAATCAGCCCCAGCATTTT.

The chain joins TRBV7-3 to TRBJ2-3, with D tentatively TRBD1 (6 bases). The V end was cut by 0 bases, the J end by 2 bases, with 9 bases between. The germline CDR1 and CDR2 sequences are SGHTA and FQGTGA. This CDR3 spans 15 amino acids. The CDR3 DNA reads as TGTGCCAGCAGCTTAACGTGGGACACCACAGATACGCAGTATTTT. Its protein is CASSLTWDTTDTQYF.

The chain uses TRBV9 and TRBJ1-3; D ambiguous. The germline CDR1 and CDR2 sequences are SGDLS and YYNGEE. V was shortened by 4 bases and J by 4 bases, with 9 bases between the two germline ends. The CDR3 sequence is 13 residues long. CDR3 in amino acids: CASSTSTGNTIYF. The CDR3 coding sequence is TGTGCCAGCAGCACCTCGACAGGAAACACCATATATTTT.

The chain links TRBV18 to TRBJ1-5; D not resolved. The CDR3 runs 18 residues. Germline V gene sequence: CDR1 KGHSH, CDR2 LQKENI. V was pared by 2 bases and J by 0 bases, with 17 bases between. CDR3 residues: CASSPAAGSAISNQPQHF. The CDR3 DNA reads TGTGCCAGCTCACCAGCCGCAGGCAGCGCCATTAGCAATCAGCCCCAGCATTTT.

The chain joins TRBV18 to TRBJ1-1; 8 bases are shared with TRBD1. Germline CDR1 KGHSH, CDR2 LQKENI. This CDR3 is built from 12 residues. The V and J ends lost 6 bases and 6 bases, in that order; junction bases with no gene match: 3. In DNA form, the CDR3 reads TGTGCCAGCTCCTTACAGGGGGCTGAAGCTTTCTTT. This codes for CASSLQGAEAFF. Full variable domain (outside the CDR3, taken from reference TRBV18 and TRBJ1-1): NAGVMQNPRHLVRRRGQEARLRCSPMKGHSHVYWYRQLPEEGLKFMVYLQKENIIDESGMPKERFSAEFPKEGPSILRIQQVVRGDSAAYFCASSLQGAEAFFGQGTRLTVV.

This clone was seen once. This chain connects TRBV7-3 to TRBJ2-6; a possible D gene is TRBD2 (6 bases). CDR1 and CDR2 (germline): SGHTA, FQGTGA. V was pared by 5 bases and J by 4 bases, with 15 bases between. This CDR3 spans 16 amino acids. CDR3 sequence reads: CASSVGGAAGANVLTF. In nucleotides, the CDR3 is TGTGCCAGCAGCGTTGGAGGGGCGGCCGGGGCCAACGTCCTGACTTTC.

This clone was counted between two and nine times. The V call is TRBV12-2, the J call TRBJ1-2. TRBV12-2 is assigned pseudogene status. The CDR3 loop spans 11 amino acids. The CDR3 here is CASRLDPGYTF. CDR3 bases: TGTGCAAGTCGCTTAGACCCTGGCTACACCTTC.

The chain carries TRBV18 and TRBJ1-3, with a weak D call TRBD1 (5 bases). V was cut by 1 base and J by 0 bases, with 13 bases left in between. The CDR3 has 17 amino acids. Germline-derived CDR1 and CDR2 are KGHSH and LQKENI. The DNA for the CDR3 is TGTGCCAGCTCACCACTCCGGGGGGTTGACTCTGGAAACACCATATATTTT. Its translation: CASSPLRGVDSGNTIYF.

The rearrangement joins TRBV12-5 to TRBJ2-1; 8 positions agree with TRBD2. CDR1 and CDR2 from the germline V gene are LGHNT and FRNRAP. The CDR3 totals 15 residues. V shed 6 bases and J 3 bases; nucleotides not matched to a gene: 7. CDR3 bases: TGTGCTAGTGGACCCTCCGGGACTAGCTACAATGAGCAGTTCTTC. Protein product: CASGPSGTSYNEQFF.